A single sample gave rise to the 10 T cell receptor beta chains below, sequenced in a study of control samples from healthy donors and cancer patients. Produced via immunoSEQ multiplex PCR; TCRdb's table is partial and in-frame only. The table lists 100,000 to 150,000 clones, approximately 87% of them singletons. Input material: blood. These receptors originate from a man aged 25-45 years in good health.

The chain joins TRBV6-2 or TRBV6-3 to TRBJ1-5, with TRBD1 matching 8 bases. The CDR3 spans 18 residues. CDR1 MNHEY and CDR2 SVGEGT come from the germline V gene. V was pared by 1 base and J by 3 bases, with 11 bases of the junction left unmatched. CDR3 in amino acids: CASSYFNGGQGANQPQHF. The CDR3 DNA sequence: TGTGCCAGCAGTTACTTCAATGGGGGTCAGGGGGCCAATCAGCCCCAGCATTTT.

V is TRBV7-9 and J is TRBJ1-2; D call uncertain. V lost 0 bases and J 2 bases, leaving 10 bases between the germline ends. The CDR3 totals 15 residues. The germline CDR1 and CDR2 sequences are SEHNR and FQNEAQ (reference sequence). The CDR3 region is CASSLAQARNYGYTF. CDR3 bases: TGTGCCAGCAGCTTAGCCCAGGCAAGGAACTATGGCTACACCTTC.

Regarding this clone: The same CDR3 can be traced to other DNA sequences in this sample. V gene TRBV30 combines with J gene TRBJ2-5; the D gene is possibly TRBD2 (5 bases). The CDR3 sequence is 13 residues long. The V gene lost 1 base and the J gene lost 2 bases, with 8 bases spanning the gap. Germline CDR1 GTSNPN, CDR2 SVGIG (reference sequence). In DNA, the CDR3 is TGTGCCTGGAGTGGGACTGTTCAAGAGACCCAGTACTTC. This codes for CAWSGTVQETQYF.

The chain recombines TRBV2 with TRBJ2-7; 7 nucleotides match TRBD1. The germline gives CDR1 SNHLY, CDR2 FYNNEI. CDR3 size: 15 residues. J gave up 5 bases and V 7 bases, and 14 bases lay outside the gene matches. Here the CDR3 DNA reads TGTGCCAGCACCTCCGGACAGGTCTCCCGCCACGAGCAGTACTTC. Protein: CASTSGQVSRHEQYF.

This chain joins TRBV7-2 and TRBJ2-3; no firm D call. Per the germline V gene, CDR1 is SGHTA and CDR2 is FQGNSA. CDR3 length: 14 residues. The V end lost 2 bases, the J end lost 7 bases, and 13 bases lay between the germline ends. CDR3 bases: TGTGCCAGCAGCTTACAACACCTCACGAATACGCAGTATTTT. Protein product: CASSLQHLTNTQYF.

CDR3 in DNA: TGCGCCAGCAGCCAACAGGGTTTTAGCACTGAAGCTTTCTTT. Translation gives CASSQQGFSTEAFF. J is TRBJ1-1 and V is TRBV5-1, with D perhaps TRBD1 (6 bases). Trimming cost V 4 bases and J 4 bases, with 14 bases left between them. Germline assignment: CDR1 SGHRS and CDR2 YFSETQ. The CDR3 contains 14 residues.

V is TRBV19 and J is TRBJ2-1; 7 positions match TRBD2. This CDR3 has 15 amino acids. Germline CDR1 is LNHDA and CDR2 is SQIVND (reference sequence). V was clipped by 5 bases and J by 2 bases; unmatched bases: 6. CDR3 nucleotides: TGTGCCAGTAGTTCCGGGGGGTCTACCTACAATGAGCAGTTCTTC. Amino acids: CASSSGGSTYNEQFF.

The chain carries TRBV6-5 and TRBJ2-7; D is possibly TRBD1 (6 bases). Germline V lookup: CDR1 MNHEY, CDR2 SVGAGI. V shed 7 bases and J shed 3 bases, with 19 bases lying between them. This CDR3 spans 15 amino acids. CDR3 DNA sequence: TGTGCCAGCATTGCCCGTCCAGGACAGAACTACGAGCAGTACGTC. Its translation: CASIARPGQNYEQYV.

This clone was recorded a few times. V and J are TRBV6-6 and TRBJ2-2; TRBD1 matches 9 bases. V dropped 6 bases and J dropped 2; count of bases not matched to a gene: 7. CDR1 is MNHNY and CDR2 is SVGAGI in the germline V gene (reference sequence). The CDR3 spans 16 residues. The CDR3, as DNA: TGTGCCAGCAGGGCCGACAGGGGGGGAAACACCGGGGAGCTGTTTTTT. It yields the protein CASRADRGGNTGELFF.

The V gene is TRBV11-3, the J gene TRBJ2-7; D is perhaps TRBD1 (5 bases). Germline V CDR1 and CDR2: SGHNT, YENEEA. V gave up 2 bases and J gave up 1 base, with 9 bases separating them. The CDR3 is made up of 14 amino acids. The chain's CDR3 is CASSLQGGSYEQYF. The CDR3 coding sequence is TGTGCCAGCAGCTTACAGGGTGGGTCCTACGAGCAGTACTTC.